Presented here are 3 T cell receptor beta chains from one specimen sequenced in a study of control samples from healthy donors and cancer patients. Generated by immunoSEQ multiplex PCR, the TCRdb table keeps only in-frame clones and is missing some. This sample has tens of thousands of clones; around 84% occur once, and the top ten carry roughly 24%. Input material: PBMCs. These receptors originate from a man aged 55 to 70 with colorectal cancer.

The chain joins TRBV7-9 to TRBJ1-1; D is unclear. V was trimmed by 5 bases and J by 2 bases, leaving 9 bases between them. CDR3 size: 13 residues. Germline CDR1 SEHNR, CDR2 FQNEAQ (reference sequence). CDR3 nucleotides: TGTGCCAGCAGCCGCGGCCTTAACACTGAAGCTTTCTTT. It specifies CASSRGLNTEAFF.

The rearrangement links TRBV10-3 to TRBJ1-5; TRBD1 matches at 8 bases. CDR3 length: 15 residues. Germline assignment: CDR1 ENHRY and CDR2 SYGVKD. Trimming took 0 bases from V and 5 from J; bases not matched to a gene: 3. In DNA, the CDR3 is TGTGCCATCAGTGAGTCCCAGGGGGCCGATCAGCCCCAGCATTTT. Its translation is CAISESQGADQPQHF.

This clone has just a few counts. The genes are TRBV3-1 (or the pseudogene TRBV3-2) and TRBJ1-2; D not certain. Trimming shortened V by 0 bases and J by 6 bases, and 5 bases separated the two germline ends. The CDR3 is made up of 12 amino acids. Germline CDR1 is LGHDT and CDR2 is YNNKEL (reference sequence). As DNA, the CDR3 is TGTGCCAGCAGCCAAGAGAAAGATGGCTACACCTTC. This encodes CASSQEKDGYTF.